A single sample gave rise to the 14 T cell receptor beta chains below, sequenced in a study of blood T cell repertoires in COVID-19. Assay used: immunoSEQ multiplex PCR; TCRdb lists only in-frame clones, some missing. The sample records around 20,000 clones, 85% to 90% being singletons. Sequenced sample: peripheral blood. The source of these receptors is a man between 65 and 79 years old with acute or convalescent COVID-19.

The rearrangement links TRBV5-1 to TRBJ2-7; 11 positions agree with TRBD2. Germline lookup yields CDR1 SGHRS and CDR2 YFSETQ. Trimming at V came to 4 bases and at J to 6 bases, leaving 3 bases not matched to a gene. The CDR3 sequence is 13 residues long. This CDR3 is CASSTGLAGEQYF. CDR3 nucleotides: TGCGCCAGCAGCACCGGACTAGCGGGCGAGCAGTACTTC.

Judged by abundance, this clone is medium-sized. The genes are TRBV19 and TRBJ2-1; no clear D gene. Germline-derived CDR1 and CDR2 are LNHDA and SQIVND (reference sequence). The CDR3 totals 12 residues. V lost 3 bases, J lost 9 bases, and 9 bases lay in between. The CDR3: CASSIRSTEQFF. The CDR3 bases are TGTGCCAGTAGTATCCGTAGCACTGAGCAGTTCTTC.

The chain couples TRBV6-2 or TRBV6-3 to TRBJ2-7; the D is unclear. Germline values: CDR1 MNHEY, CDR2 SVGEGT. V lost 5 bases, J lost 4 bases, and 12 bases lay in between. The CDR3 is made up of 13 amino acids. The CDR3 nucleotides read TGTGCCAGCAGTGAGCCCCCCTTATACGAGCAGTACTTC. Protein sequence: CASSEPPLYEQYF.

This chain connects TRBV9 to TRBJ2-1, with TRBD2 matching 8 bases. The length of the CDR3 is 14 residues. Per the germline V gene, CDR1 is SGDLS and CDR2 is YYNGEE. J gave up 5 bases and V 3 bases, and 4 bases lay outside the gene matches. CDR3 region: CASSGAGVDNEQFF. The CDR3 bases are TGTGCCAGCAGCGGAGCGGGGGTGGACAATGAGCAGTTCTTC.

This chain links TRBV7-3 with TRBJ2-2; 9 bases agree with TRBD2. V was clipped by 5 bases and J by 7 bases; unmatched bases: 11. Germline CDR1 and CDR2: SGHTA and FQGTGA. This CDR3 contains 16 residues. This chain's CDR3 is CASSPSPGGGGGELFF. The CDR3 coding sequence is TGTGCCAGCAGCCCATCCCCCGGCGGGGGGGGCGGGGAGCTGTTTTTT.

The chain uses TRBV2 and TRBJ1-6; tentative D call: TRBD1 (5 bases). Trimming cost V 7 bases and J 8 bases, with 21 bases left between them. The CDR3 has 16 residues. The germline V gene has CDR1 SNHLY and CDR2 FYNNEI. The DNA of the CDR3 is TGTGCCAGCATCGAAGGCCCAGGGCTAGAACATTCACCCCTCCACTTT. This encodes CASIEGPGLEHSPLHF.

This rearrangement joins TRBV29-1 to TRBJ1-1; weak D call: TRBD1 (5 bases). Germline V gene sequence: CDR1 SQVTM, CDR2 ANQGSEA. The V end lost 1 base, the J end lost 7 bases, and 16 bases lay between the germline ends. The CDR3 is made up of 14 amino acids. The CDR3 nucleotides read TGCAGCGTTGAAGGCCCTGACAGCCTAATTGAAGCTTTCTTT. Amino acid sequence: CSVEGPDSLIEAFF.

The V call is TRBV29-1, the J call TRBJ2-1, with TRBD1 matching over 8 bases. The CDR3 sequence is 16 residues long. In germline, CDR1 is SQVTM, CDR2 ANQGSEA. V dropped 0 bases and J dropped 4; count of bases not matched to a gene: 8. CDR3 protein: CSVEDRTGKVYNEQFF. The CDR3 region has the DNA TGCAGCGTTGAAGATAGGACAGGGAAGGTATACAATGAGCAGTTCTTC.

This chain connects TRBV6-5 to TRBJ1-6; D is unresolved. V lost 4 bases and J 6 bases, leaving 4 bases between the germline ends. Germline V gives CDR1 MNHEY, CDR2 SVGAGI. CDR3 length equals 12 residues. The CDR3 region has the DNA TGTGCCAGCAGTTCCGGTAATTCACCCCTCCACTTT. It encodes CASSSGNSPLHF.

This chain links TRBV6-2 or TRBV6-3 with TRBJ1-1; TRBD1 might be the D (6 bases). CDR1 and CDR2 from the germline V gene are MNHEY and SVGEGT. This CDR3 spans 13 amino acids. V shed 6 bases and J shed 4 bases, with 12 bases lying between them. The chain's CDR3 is CASSTPGVTEAFF. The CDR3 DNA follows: TGTGCCAGCAGCACTCCAGGGGTCACTGAAGCTTTCTTT.

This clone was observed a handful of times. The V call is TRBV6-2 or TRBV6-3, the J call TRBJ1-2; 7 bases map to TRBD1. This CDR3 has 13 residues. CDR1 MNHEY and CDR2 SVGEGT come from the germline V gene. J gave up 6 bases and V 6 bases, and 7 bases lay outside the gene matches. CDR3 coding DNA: TGTGCCAGCAGCAATACAGGGGCGGATGGCTACACCTTC. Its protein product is CASSNTGADGYTF.

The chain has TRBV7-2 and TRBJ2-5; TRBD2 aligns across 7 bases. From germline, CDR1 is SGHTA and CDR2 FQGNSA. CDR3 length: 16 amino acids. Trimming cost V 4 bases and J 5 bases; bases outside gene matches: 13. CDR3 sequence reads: CASSSMASGMGETQYF. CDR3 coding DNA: TGTGCCAGCAGCTCAATGGCTAGCGGCATGGGGGAGACCCAGTACTTC.

CDR3 nucleotides: TGTGCCAGCTCACCAGCGGGGGGATCAAGAAAGCAGTTCTTC. Encoded protein: CASSPAGGSRKQFF. The rearrangement joins TRBV18 to TRBJ2-1; 8 nucleotides align to TRBD2. V was pared by 2 bases and J by 11 bases, with 8 bases of the junction left unmatched. The length of the CDR3 is 14 residues. Per germline, CDR1 KGHSH and CDR2 LQKENI.

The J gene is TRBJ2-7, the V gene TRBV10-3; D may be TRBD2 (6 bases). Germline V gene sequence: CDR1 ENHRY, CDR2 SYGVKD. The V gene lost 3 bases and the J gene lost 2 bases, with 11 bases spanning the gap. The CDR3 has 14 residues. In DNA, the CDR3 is TGTGCCATCAGTGATCTGCGGGAAACCTACGAGCAGTACTTC. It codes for CAISDLRETYEQYF.